This T cell receptor beta chain derives from a study of T-cell reconstitution after alpha-beta-depleted transplantation in children. Study observations and caveats: It was surviving recipient T cells and thymic progenitors that gave some patients high TCRbeta diversity at day 60. T-cell counts and diversity at one year post-transplant came mainly from newly produced T cells.

In its sample, this clonotype was seen many times. Its antigen remains unknown. Unique molecular identifiers tagged the TCRbeta library. TCRdb analysed the PCR reads with MiXCR anew, one entry per CDR3 protein. Of about 110,000 distinct CDR3 sequences listed, roughly 6.1% are singletons. The CDR3 runs 16 residues. Germline values: CDR1 SGHRS, CDR2 YFSETQ. The V end lost 0 bases, the J end lost 2 bases, and 13 bases lay between the germline ends. The sequence derives from a male patient aged 2-15 years who had a stem cell transplant for acute lymphoblastic leukemia, so the T cells may come from the graft donor. Sequences were derived from PBMCs, mostly from graft donor cells, sampled 360 days after TCRalphabeta/CD19-depleted stem cell transplant. The chain has TRBV5-1 and TRBJ2-3, with D perhaps TRBD1 or TRBD2 (5 bases each). The CDR3 DNA follows: TGCGCCAGCAGCTTGGCGGGACGGGCACCCACAGATACGCAGTATTTT. Amino acids: CASSLAGRAPTDTQYF.